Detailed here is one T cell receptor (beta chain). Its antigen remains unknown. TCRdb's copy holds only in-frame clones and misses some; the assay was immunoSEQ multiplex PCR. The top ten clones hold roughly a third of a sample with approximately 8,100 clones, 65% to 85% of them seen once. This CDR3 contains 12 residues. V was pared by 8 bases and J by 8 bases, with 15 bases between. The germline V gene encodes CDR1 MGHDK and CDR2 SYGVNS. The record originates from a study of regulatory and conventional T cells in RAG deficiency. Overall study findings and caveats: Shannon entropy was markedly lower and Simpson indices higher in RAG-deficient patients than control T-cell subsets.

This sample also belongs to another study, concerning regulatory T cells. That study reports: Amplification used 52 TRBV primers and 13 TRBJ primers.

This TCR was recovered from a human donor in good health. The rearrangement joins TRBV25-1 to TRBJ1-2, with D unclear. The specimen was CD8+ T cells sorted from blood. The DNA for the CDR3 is TGTGCCAGCGGGCGTGGCGTAGGCGGCTACACCTTC. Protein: CASGRGVGGYTF.